The clone carrying this T cell receptor beta chain was counted only a few times. What it recognizes is unknown. The record originates from a study of shared clonotypes between healthy human individuals. General study results and limits: Sampling covered blood only; tissue repertoires likely differ.

There were only Caucasian adults among the donors, and all lived in Nashville, Tennessee. Unsorted PBMC replicate PCRs used 250 to 350 ng DNA, tens of thousands of T cell genomes. Unsorted PBMC DNA was run through sequencing on ten immunoSEQ deep assay plates. The table came from immunoSEQ multiplex PCR; TCRdb's copy has only in-frame clones and leaves some out. The sample includes some 510,000 clones, 75% to 85% of them seen just once. V lost 4 bases, J lost 4 bases, and 7 bases lay in between. CDR1 is DFQATT and CDR2 is SNEGSKA in the germline V gene (reference sequence). The CDR3 sequence is 11 residues long.

The chain recombines TRBV20-1 with TRBJ1-2; D not certain. The clonotype originates from a woman aged 35 to 49 in good health. Some clones in this sample may be carry-over from other donors' samples. Sequenced material: PBMCs. This CDR3 is CSAIGPYGYTF. The CDR3 region has the DNA TGCAGTGCTATCGGACCCTATGGCTACACCTTC.